A single T cell receptor beta chain is shown here with its context. Its specificity is unknown. The protocol was immunoSEQ multiplex PCR, while the TCRdb copy is restricted to in-frame clones and leaves out a portion. The table includes about 350,000 clones, less than 90% detected once. The CDR3 has 13 amino acids. V lost 7 bases to trimming and J lost 6 bases, with 16 bases between them. CDR1 is SQVTM and CDR2 is ANQGSEA in the germline V gene. This entry is derived from a study of Ad26.COV2.S vaccination and SARS-CoV-2 variants. Findings of the study overall: Researchers reported similar non-spike TCR breadth in vaccine and placebo recipients.

Treatment denoted: around 19 received Ad26.COV2.S at low or high dose, single or two shots; about 5 received placebo; per-sample allocation not given. Repertoires come from day 63 after the first vaccine or placebo injection. The chain uses TRBV29-1 and TRBJ1-5, with a tentative D call TRBD1 (5 bases). The sequencing here drew on peripheral blood, taken in a trial of Ad26.COV2.S vaccine versus placebo. This sequence originates from a person between 18 and 65 years old who received the Ad26.COV2.S COVID-19 vaccine or a placebo. Here the CDR3 DNA reads TGCAGCGCAGCGAGGGACGAAGGTCAGCCCCAGCATTTT. Translated: CSAARDEGQPQHF.